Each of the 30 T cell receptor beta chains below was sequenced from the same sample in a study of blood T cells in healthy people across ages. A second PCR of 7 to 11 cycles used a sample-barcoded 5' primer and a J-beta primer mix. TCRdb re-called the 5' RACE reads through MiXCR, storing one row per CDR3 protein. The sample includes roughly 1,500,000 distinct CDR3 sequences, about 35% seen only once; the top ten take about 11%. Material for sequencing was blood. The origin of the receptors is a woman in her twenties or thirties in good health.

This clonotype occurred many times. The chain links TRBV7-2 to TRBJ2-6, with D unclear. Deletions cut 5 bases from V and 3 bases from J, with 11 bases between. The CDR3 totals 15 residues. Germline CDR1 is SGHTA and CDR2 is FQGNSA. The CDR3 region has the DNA TGTGCCAGCAGCCCGGACGGTTATGGGGCCAACGTCCTGACTTTC. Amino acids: CASSPDGYGANVLTF.

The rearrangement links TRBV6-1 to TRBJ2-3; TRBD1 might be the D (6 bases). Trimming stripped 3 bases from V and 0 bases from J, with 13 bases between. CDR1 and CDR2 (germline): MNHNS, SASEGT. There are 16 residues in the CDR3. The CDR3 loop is CASSETWTESTDTQYF. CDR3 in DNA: TGTGCCAGCAGTGAGACGTGGACAGAGAGCACAGATACGCAGTATTTT.

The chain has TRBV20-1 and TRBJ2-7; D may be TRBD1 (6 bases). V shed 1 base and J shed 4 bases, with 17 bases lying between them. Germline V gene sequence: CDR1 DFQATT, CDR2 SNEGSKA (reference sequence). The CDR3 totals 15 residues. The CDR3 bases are TGCAGTGCTAGAGCCTCCGATAGGGGGTCGTACGAGCAGTACTTC. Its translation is CSARASDRGSYEQYF.

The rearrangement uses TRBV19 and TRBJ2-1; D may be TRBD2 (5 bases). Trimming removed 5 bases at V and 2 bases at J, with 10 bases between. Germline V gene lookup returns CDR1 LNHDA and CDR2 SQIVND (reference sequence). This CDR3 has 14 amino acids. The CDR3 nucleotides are TGTGCCAGTAGTGCGGGTATCACCTACAATGAGCAGTTCTTC. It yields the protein CASSAGITYNEQFF.

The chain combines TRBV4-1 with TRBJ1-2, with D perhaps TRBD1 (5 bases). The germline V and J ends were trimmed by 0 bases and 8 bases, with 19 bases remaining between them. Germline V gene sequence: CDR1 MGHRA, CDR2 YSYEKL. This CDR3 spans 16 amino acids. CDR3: CASSQEQESILEGYTF. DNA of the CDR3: TGCGCCAGCAGCCAAGAACAGGAGTCGATATTGGAGGGCTACACCTTC.

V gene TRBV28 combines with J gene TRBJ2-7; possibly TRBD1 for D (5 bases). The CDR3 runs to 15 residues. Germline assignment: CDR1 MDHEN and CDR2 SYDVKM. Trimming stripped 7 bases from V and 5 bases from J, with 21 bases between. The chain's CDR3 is CASTRSRGSLHEQYF. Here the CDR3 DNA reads TGTGCCAGCACCCGCTCAAGGGGTTCTCTCCACGAGCAGTACTTC.

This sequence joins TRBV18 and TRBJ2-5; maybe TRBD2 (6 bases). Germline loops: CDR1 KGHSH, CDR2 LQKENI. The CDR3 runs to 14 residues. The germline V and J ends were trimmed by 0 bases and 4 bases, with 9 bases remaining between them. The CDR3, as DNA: TGTGCCAGCTCACCACCGATGGGGGGAGAGACCCAGTACTTC. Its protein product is CASSPPMGGETQYF.

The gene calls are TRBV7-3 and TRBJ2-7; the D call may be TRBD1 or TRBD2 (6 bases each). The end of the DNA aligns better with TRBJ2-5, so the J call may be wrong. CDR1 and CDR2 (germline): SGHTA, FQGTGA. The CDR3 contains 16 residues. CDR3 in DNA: TGTGCCAGCAGCTTAACGGGCCTGGGGGGCTTGGAGACCCAGTACTTC. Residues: CASSLTGLGGLETQYF.

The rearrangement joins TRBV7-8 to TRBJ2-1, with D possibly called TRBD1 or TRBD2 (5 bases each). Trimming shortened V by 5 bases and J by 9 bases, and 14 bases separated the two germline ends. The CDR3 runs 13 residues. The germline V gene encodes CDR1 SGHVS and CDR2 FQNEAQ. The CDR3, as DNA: TGTGCCAGCAGCCGGGCCCTGAGGGGTGAGCAGTTCTTC. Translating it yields CASSRALRGEQFF.

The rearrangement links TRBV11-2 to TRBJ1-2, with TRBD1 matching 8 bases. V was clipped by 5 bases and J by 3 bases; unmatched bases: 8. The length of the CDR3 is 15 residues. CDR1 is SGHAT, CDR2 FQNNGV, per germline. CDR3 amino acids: CASSPNTGGDYGYTF. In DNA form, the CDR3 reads TGTGCCAGCAGCCCAAACACAGGGGGTGACTATGGCTACACCTTC.

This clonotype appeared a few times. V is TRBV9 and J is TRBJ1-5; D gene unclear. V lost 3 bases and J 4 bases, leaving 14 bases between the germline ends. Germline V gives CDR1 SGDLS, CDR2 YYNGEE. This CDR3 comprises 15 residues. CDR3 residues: CASSADAAVNQPQHF. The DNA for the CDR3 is TGTGCCAGCAGCGCCGATGCGGCAGTTAATCAGCCCCAGCATTTT.

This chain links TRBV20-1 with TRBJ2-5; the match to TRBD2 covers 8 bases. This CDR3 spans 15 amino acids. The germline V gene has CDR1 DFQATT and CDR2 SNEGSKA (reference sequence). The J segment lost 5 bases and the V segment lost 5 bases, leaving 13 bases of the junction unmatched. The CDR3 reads CSACRSGVASETQYF. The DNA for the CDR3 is TGCAGTGCTTGTCGTAGCGGGGTGGCCAGCGAGACCCAGTACTTC.

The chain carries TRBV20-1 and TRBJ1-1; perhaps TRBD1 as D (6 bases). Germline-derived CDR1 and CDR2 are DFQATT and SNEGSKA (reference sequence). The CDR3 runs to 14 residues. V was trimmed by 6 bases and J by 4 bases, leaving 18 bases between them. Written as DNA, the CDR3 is TGCAGTGCGAGACTGCAGGGGCTGGGCACTGAAGCTTTCTTT. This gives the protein CSARLQGLGTEAFF.

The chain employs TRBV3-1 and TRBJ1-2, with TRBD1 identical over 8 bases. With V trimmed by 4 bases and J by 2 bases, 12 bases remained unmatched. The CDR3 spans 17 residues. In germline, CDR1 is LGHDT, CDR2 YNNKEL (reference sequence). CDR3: CASSREDRVLMNYGYTF. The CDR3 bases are TGTGCCAGCAGCCGAGAGGACAGGGTGTTAATGAACTATGGCTACACCTTC.

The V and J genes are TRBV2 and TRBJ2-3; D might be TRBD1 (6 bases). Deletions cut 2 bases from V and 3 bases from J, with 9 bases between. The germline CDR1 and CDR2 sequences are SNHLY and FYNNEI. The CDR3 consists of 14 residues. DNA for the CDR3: TGTGCCAGCAGTGAACTCACAGGGACAGATACGCAGTATTTT. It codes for CASSELTGTDTQYF.

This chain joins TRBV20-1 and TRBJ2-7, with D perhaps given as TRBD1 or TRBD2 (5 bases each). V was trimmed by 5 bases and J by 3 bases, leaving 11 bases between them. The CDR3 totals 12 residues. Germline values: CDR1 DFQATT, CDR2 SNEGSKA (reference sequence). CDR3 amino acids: CSARGPFYEQYF. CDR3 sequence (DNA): TGCAGTGCTCGGGGACCCTTCTACGAGCAGTACTTC.

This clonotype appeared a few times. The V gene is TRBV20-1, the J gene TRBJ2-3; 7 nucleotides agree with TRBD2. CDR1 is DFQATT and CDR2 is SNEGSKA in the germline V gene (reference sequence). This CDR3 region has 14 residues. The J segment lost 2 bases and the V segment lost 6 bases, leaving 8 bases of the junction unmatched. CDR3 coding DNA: TGCAGTGCAAGAAGCGGGAAGAACACAGATACGCAGTATTTT. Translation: CSARSGKNTDTQYF.

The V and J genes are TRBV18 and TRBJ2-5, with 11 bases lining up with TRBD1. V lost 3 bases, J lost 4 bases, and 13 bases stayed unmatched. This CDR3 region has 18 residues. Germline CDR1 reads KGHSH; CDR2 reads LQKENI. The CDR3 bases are TGTGCCAGCTCACCTGCCGGGACAGGGGGTGTTCGAGGAGAGACCCAGTACTTC. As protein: CASSPAGTGGVRGETQYF. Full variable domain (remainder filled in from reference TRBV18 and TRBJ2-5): NAGVMQNPRHLVRRRGQEARLRCSPMKGHSHVYWYRQLPEEGLKFMVYLQKENIIDESGMPKERFSAEFPKEGPSILRIQQVVRGDSAAYFCASSPAGTGGVRGETQYFGPGTRLLVL.

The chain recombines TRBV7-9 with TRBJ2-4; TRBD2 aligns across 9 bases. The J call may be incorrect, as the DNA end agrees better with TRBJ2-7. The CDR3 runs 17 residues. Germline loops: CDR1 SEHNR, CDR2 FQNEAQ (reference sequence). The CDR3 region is CASSPTDSGRPLYEQYF. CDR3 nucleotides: TGTGCCAGCAGCCCCACAGATAGCGGGAGACCGCTCTACGAGCAGTACTTC.

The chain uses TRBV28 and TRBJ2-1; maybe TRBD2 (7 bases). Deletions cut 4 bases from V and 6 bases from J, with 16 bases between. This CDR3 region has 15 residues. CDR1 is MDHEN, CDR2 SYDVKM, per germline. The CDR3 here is CASSSIGGASNEQFF. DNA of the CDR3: TGTGCCAGCAGTTCAATAGGGGGGGCCTCCAATGAGCAGTTCTTC.

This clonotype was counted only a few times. DNA of the CDR3: TGTGCCAGCAGCCCCCCAGACAGGCTCGGGCCCCAGCATTTT. It codes for CASSPPDRLGPQHF. The chain combines TRBV7-7 with TRBJ1-5; tentative D call: TRBD1 (6 bases). Trimming stripped 5 bases from V and 9 bases from J, with 17 bases between. The CDR3 totals 14 residues. Per germline, CDR1 SSHAT and CDR2 FNYEAQ (reference sequence).

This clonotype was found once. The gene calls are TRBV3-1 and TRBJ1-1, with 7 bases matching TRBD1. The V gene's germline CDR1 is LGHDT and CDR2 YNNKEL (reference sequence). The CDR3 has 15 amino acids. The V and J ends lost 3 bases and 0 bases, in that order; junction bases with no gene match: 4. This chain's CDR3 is CASSHGGQMNTEAFF. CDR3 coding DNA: TGTGCCAGCAGCCACGGGGGACAGATGAACACTGAAGCTTTCTTT. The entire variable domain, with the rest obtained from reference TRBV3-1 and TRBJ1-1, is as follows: DTAVSQTPKYLVTQMGNDKSIKCEQNLGHDTMYWYKQDSKKFLKIMFSYNNKELIINETVPNRFSPKSPDKAHLNLHINSLELGDSAVYFCASSHGGQMNTEAFFGQGTRLTVV.

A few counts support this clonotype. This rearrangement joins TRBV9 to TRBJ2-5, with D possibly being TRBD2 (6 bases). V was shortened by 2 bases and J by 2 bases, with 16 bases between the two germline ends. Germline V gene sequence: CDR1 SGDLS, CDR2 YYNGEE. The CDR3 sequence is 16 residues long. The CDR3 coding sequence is TGTGCCAGCAGCGTCGCCGGGGTCGGGGGACAAGAGACCCAGTACTTC. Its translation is CASSVAGVGGQETQYF.

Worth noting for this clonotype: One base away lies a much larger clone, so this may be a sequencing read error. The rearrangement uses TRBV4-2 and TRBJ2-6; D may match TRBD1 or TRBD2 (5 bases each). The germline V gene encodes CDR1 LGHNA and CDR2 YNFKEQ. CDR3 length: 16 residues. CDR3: CASSQEKTNGANVLIF. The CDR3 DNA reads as TGTGCCAGCAGCCAAGAGAAAACCAACGGGGCCAACGTCCTGATTTTC.

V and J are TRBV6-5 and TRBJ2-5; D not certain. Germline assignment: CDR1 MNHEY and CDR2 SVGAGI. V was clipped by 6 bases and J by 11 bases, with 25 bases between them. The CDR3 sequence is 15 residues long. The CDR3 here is CASSPGRPSYNEQYF. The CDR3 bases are TGTGCCAGCAGCCCTGGGCGCCCCTCCTACAATGAGCAGTACTTC.

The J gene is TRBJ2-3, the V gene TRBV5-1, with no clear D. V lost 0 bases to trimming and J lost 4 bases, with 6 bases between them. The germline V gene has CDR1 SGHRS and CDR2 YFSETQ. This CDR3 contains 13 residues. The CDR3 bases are TGCGCCAGCAGCTTGGAGTGGTCAGATACGCAGTATTTT. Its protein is CASSLEWSDTQYF.

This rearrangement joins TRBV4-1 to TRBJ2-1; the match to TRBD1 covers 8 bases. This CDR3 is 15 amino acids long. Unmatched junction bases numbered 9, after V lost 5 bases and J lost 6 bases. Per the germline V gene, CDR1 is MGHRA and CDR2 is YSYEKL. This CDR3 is CASSKTLTGGNEQFF. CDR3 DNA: TGCGCCAGCAGCAAAACCCTTACAGGGGGCAATGAGCAGTTCTTC.

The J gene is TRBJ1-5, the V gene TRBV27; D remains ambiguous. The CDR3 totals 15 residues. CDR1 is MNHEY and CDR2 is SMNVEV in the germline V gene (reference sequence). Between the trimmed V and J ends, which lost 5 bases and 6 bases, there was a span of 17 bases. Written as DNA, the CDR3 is TGTGCCAGCAGTGCGGGGAGGCCTTCTGGTCAGCCCCAGCATTTT. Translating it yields CASSAGRPSGQPQHF.

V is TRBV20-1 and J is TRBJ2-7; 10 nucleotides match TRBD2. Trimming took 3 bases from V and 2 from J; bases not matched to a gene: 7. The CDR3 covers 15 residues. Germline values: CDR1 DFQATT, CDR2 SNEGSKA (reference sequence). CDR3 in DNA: TGCAGTGCTAGGGACTTAGCGGGGGGCACCTACGAGCAGTACTTC. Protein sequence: CSARDLAGGTYEQYF.

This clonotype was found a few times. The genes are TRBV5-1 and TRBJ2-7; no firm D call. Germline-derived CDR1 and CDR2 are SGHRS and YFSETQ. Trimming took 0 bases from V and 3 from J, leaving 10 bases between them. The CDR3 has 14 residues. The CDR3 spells CASSLGGINYEQYF. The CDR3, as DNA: TGCGCCAGCAGCTTGGGTGGGATAAACTACGAGCAGTACTTC. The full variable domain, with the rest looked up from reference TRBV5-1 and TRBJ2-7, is KAGVTQTPRYLIKTRGQQVTLSCSPISGHRSVSWYQQTPGQGLQFLFEYFSETQRNKGNFPGRFSGRQFSNSRSEMNVSTLELGDSALYLCASSLGGINYEQYFGPGTRLTVT.